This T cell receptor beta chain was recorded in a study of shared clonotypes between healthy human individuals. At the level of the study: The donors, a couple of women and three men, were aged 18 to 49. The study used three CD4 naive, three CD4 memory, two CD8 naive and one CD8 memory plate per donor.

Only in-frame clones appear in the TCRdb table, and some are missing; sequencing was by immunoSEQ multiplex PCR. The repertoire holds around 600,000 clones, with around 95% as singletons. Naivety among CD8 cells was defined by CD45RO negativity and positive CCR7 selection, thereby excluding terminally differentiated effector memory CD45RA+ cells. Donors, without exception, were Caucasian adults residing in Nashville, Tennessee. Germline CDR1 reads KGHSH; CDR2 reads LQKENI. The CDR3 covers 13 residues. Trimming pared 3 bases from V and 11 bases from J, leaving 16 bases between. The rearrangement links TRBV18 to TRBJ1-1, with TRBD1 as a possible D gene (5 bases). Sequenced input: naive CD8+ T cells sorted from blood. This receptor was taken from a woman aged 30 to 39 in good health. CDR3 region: CASSPWGPGDAFF. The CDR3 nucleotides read TGTGCCAGCTCACCGTGGGGCCCGGGGGATGCTTTCTTT.